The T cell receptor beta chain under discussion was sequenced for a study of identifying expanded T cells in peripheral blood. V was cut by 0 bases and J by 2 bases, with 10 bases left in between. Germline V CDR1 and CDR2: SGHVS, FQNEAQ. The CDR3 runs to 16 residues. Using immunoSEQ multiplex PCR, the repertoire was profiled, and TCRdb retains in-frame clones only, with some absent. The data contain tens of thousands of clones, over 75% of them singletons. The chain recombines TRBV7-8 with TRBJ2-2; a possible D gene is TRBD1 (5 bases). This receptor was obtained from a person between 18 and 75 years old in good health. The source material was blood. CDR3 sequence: CASSLAGHVNTGELFF. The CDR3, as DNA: TGTGCCAGCAGCTTAGCTGGACACGTAAACACCGGGGAGCTGTTTTTT.